The 21 T cell receptor beta chains given below trace back to one sample, sequenced in a study of T cell responses to AZD1222 COVID-19 vaccine. Using immunoSEQ multiplex PCR, the repertoire was profiled, and TCRdb retains in-frame clones only, with some absent. Of about 120,000 clones listed, around nine tenths are singletons. The sample was peripheral blood, taken 28 days after the second AZD1222 dose. These receptors were obtained from an adult who received the AZD1222 COVID-19 vaccine.

The chain joins TRBV4-1 to TRBJ1-2; TRBD1 might be the D (5 bases). The CDR3 has 17 amino acids. CDR1 is MGHRA, CDR2 YSYEKL, per germline. The germline V and J ends were trimmed by 1 base and 4 bases, with 19 bases remaining between them. CDR3 loop: CASSQVGSRQFVYGYTF. DNA for the CDR3: TGCGCCAGCAGCCAAGTGGGGTCCCGACAGTTCGTCTATGGCTACACCTTC.

The chain uses TRBV4-1 and TRBJ1-4; D gene unclear. In germline, CDR1 is MGHRA, CDR2 YSYEKL. V lost 4 bases, J lost 4 bases, and 10 bases lay in between. CDR3 length: 14 amino acids. This CDR3 reads CASSLNTFNEKLFF. CDR3 coding DNA: TGCGCCAGCAGCCTTAACACATTTAATGAAAAACTGTTTTTT.

This chain connects TRBV5-1 to TRBJ1-3; D is ambiguous. With 3 bases removed from V and 4 bases from J, the gap between germline ends came to 11 bases. The CDR3 spans 14 residues. Germline CDR1 reads SGHRS; CDR2 reads YFSETQ. CDR3 region: CASSSVAGGNTIYF. CDR3 in DNA: TGCGCCAGCAGCTCCGTAGCGGGGGGAAACACCATATATTTT.

The chain carries TRBV27 and TRBJ1-2, with TRBD1 as a possible D gene (5 bases). CDR1 is MNHEY, CDR2 SMNVEV, per germline (reference sequence). The CDR3 sequence is 16 residues long. Trimming took off 7 bases at V and 4 bases at J, with 22 bases between the two ends. CDR3 DNA: TGTGCCAGCAAACGTAAGGGGAGCCAGGATATCTATGGCTACACCTTC. The encoded protein is CASKRKGSQDIYGYTF.

The CDR3 sequence: CASSQDEGRGLTQYF. The DNA of the CDR3 is TGTGCCAGCAGCCAAGATGAGGGCAGGGGGTTGACCCAGTACTTC. The rearrangement uses TRBV4-2 and TRBJ2-5; the match to TRBD1 covers 7 bases. Germline V CDR1 and CDR2: LGHNA, YNFKEQ. Losses at the gene ends were 0 bases for V and 7 bases for J; bases not matched to a gene: 8. The CDR3 extends over 15 amino acids.

The rearrangement links TRBV5-6 to TRBJ2-1; D not certain. Trimming took off 1 base at V and 6 bases at J, with 11 bases between the two ends. The CDR3 has 14 residues. CDR1 and CDR2 from the germline V gene are SGHDT and YYEEEE. The CDR3 protein is CASSLFGSSNEQFF. The CDR3, as DNA: TGTGCCAGCAGCTTGTTCGGCTCGTCCAATGAGCAGTTCTTC.

This sequence joins TRBV7-9 and TRBJ2-7; TRBD1 matches at 7 bases. V shed 5 bases and J 5 bases; nucleotides not matched to a gene: 9. Germline CDR1 and CDR2: SEHNR and FQNEAQ (reference sequence). This CDR3 is 14 amino acids long. The chain's CDR3 is CASSPPTGWNEQYF. In DNA, the CDR3 is TGTGCCAGCAGCCCCCCGACAGGGTGGAACGAGCAGTACTTC. Using reference TRBV7-9 and TRBJ2-7 for the parts outside the CDR3, the full variable domain is DTGVSQNPRHKITKRGQNVTFRCDPISEHNRLYWYRQTLGQGPEFLTYFQNEAQLEKSRLLSDRFSAERPKGSFSTLEIQRTEQGDSAMYLCASSPPTGWNEQYFGPGTRLTVT.

The J gene is TRBJ1-4, the V gene TRBV18; perhaps TRBD1 as D (6 bases). V dropped 3 bases and J dropped 3 bases, with 8 bases sitting between them. Germline CDR1 is KGHSH and CDR2 is LQKENI. The CDR3 is 14 residues long. CDR3 nucleotides: TGTGCCAGCTCACCGACAGGAGCTAATGAAAAACTGTTTTTT. The encoded protein is CASSPTGANEKLFF.

As DNA, the CDR3 is TGTGCCAGCAGTGGATGGTCGGGGGAGGGGGTTAACGAGCAGTACTTC. It yields the protein CASSGWSGEGVNEQYF. The chain recombines TRBV6-1 with TRBJ2-7; D possibly corresponds to TRBD2 (7 bases). Trimming removed 4 bases at V and 5 bases at J, with 21 bases between. Per the germline V gene, CDR1 is MNHNS and CDR2 is SASEGT. The CDR3 length is 16 residues.

The CDR3 is CASSFATGGSGELFF. The CDR3 DNA reads as TGCGCCAGCAGCTTTGCGACAGGGGGAAGCGGGGAGCTGTTTTTT. This rearrangement joins TRBV5-1 to TRBJ2-2; 9 bases fit TRBD1. This CDR3 is 15 amino acids long. The germline gives CDR1 SGHRS, CDR2 YFSETQ. The J segment lost 7 bases and the V segment lost 2 bases, leaving 6 bases of the junction unmatched. The whole variable domain, filled in from reference TRBV5-1 and TRBJ2-2, reads KAGVTQTPRYLIKTRGQQVTLSCSPISGHRSVSWYQQTPGQGLQFLFEYFSETQRNKGNFPGRFSGRQFSNSRSEMNVSTLELGDSALYLCASSFATGGSGELFFGEGSRLTVL.

This chain links TRBV5-1 with TRBJ2-1; TRBD2 matches at 7 bases. Losses at the gene ends were 1 base for V and 10 bases for J; bases not matched to a gene: 5. Germline V gives CDR1 SGHRS, CDR2 YFSETQ. CDR3 length: 13 amino acids. CDR3 DNA sequence: TGCGCCAGCAGCTTGCTTGGGCGGGAGGAGCAGTTCTTC. Translation: CASSLLGREEQFF.

The chain is built from TRBV9 and TRBJ1-3; the D is unclear. CDR3 length equals 15 residues. Trimming pared 0 bases from V and 0 bases from J, leaving 7 bases between. Germline V CDR1 and CDR2: SGDLS, YYNGEE. CDR3 coding DNA: TGTGCCAGCAGCGTAGCCACTCACTCTGGAAACACCATATATTTT. It codes for CASSVATHSGNTIYF.

CDR3 in amino acids: CSVRGIRNEQFF. The CDR3 DNA reads TGCAGCGTCCGGGGGATCCGCAATGAGCAGTTCTTC. The chain couples TRBV29-1 to TRBJ2-1, with D perhaps TRBD2 (6 bases). V lost 6 bases and J 6 bases, leaving 12 bases between the germline ends. The CDR3 loop spans 12 amino acids. Germline V gives CDR1 SQVTM, CDR2 ANQGSEA.

This clone has a single count. The chain carries TRBV18 and TRBJ1-6, with 10 bases fitting TRBD1. CDR1 and CDR2 (germline): KGHSH, LQKENI. J was trimmed by 8 bases and V by 2 bases; bases with no gene match: 0. The CDR3 loop spans 14 amino acids. The CDR3 region is CASSPGQGDSPLHF. DNA for the CDR3: TGTGCCAGCTCACCAGGACAGGGGGATTCACCCCTCCACTTT. Using reference TRBV18 and TRBJ1-6 for the parts outside the CDR3, the full variable domain is NAGVMQNPRHLVRRRGQEARLRCSPMKGHSHVYWYRQLPEEGLKFMVYLQKENIIDESGMPKERFSAEFPKEGPSILRIQQVVRGDSAAYFCASSPGQGDSPLHFGNGTRLTVT.

The chain couples TRBV23-1 to TRBJ1-5, with D unresolved. TRBV23-1 is flagged as an ORF with uncertain function. Trimming removed 2 bases from V and 3 bases from J, with 11 bases in between. There are 15 residues in the CDR3. The CDR3 region is CASSQPLGFNQPQHF. The CDR3 DNA sequence: TGCGCCAGCAGTCAACCTCTGGGATTCAATCAGCCCCAGCATTTT.

CDR3 sequence reads: CASSPGQGNQPQHF. The CDR3 DNA reads as TGCGCCAGCAGCCCCGGACAGGGTAATCAGCCCCAGCATTTT. This chain uses TRBV4-1 with TRBJ1-5; 8 nucleotides line up with TRBD1. The V gene end was trimmed by 4 bases and the J gene end by 4 bases; junction bases not matched to a gene: 3. The CDR3 has 14 residues. Germline V gene lookup returns CDR1 MGHRA and CDR2 YSYEKL.

The V and J genes are TRBV27 and TRBJ1-2; 7 nucleotides align to TRBD1. The germline CDR1 and CDR2 sequences are MNHEY and SMNVEV (reference sequence). The CDR3 runs to 14 residues. Trimming cost V 3 bases and J 5 bases; bases outside gene matches: 6. Here the CDR3 DNA reads TGTGCCAGCAGTTTTTCCGGGACAGCGTATGGCTACACCTTC. Translated: CASSFSGTAYGYTF.

Of note for this clone: Different DNA sequences within this sample yield the same CDR3. J is TRBJ1-1 and V is TRBV19; 8 bases are shared with TRBD1. V was clipped by 4 bases and J by 0 bases; unmatched bases: 7. Per the germline V gene, CDR1 is LNHDA and CDR2 is SQIVND (reference sequence). This CDR3 is 16 amino acids long. The CDR3: CASSTPGQGLNTEAFF. The CDR3 DNA follows: TGTGCCAGTAGTACCCCCGGACAGGGATTGAACACTGAAGCTTTCTTT.

The V and J genes are TRBV10-1 and TRBJ1-1; 7 bases are a match to TRBD1. Trimming cost V 8 bases and J 0 bases; bases outside gene matches: 3. CDR1 WNHNN and CDR2 SYGVQD come from the germline V gene (reference sequence). The CDR3 has 13 amino acids. The CDR3 DNA is TGCGCCAGCCGACAGGGAGTGAACACTGAAGCTTTCTTT. Translating gives CASRQGVNTEAFF.

The rearrangement joins TRBV29-1 to TRBJ2-3, with a possible D match to TRBD2 (5 bases). Germline V gene lookup returns CDR1 SQVTM and CDR2 ANQGSEA. V was pared by 8 bases and J by 1 base, with 19 bases between. CDR3 size: 15 residues. CDR3 sequence: CSFQGGGGRTDTQYF. CDR3 coding DNA: TGCAGCTTCCAAGGAGGAGGCGGACGCACAGATACGCAGTATTTT.

The chain links TRBV5-4 to TRBJ2-1; 7 positions agree with TRBD2. Germline-derived CDR1 and CDR2 are SGHNT and YYREEE (reference sequence). V dropped 6 bases and J dropped 9; count of bases not matched to a gene: 12. The length of the CDR3 is 14 residues. The CDR3 nucleotides read TGTGCCAGCAAACCTGGGGGGGAGGCTGGTGAGCAGTTCTTC. Protein product: CASKPGGEAGEQFF.